This entry concerns a single T cell receptor (beta chain). The sample is drawn from a study of blood T cell repertoires in COVID-19. Across the study: Both acute and convalescent COVID-19 samples were obtained from the United States, Italy and Spain. The analysed material was cDNA or gDNA that came from T cells, B-cell-depleted T cells, or PBMCs.

The germline gives CDR1 MNHNS, CDR2 SASEGT. Trimming left V 1 base short and J 6 bases short, with 9 bases between. CDR3 size: 14 residues. Under the authors' procedure: Nucleated cell counts were estimated from reference gene primer amplification. Measured with immunoSEQ multiplex PCR; TCRdb has only the in-frame clones, and not every one. The V and J calls and clone size are taken from that table; D and trimming were inferred from the DNA. The table has fewer than 110,000 clones, about 91% seen once. Sequencing used peripheral blood. V usage is TRBV6-1 and J usage is TRBJ2-2, with D perhaps TRBD2 (7 bases). The clonotype was recovered from a man aged 45-60 years with acute or convalescent COVID-19. This CDR3 reads CASSEVGGAGELFF. CDR3 nucleotide sequence: TGTGCCAGCAGTGAAGTAGGGGGGGCCGGGGAGCTGTTTTTT.